Listed below are T cell receptor beta chains from one sample, sequenced in a study of T cells in Graves' hyperthyroidism and ophthalmopathy. TCRdb reprocessed the multiplex PCR reads via MiXCR and lists one record per CDR3 protein. The sample lists under 400,000 distinct CDR3 sequences, about a sixth occurring once. Input material: blood. Every receptor here comes from a woman in her forties with Graves' ophthalmopathy. The CDR3 runs from the conserved cysteine through the conserved F or W. A D gene is named only where the DNA matches it firmly. Where a row states a size, it is once, few, many or the class of an expanded clone; other rows omit it.

TRBD1	-	TRBV6-1	TRBJ2-5	TGTGCCAGCGGAGGGACAGGGCGGAAGACCCAGTACTTC	CASGGTGRKTQYF
-	many	TRBV28	TRBJ1-5	TGTGCCAGCAGTCCAGGGAGGAGCAATCAGCCCCAGCATTTT	CASSPGRSNQPQHF
-	many	TRBV29-1	TRBJ1-1	TGCAGCGTTGCGGAGAACACTGAAGCTTTCTTT	CSVAENTEAFF
TRBD1	-	TRBV20-1	TRBJ2-7	TGCAGTGCTTATCGAGCCGGACGGGACAGGGGTTTCGAGCAGTACTTC	CSAYRAGRDRGFEQYF
-	many	TRBV28	TRBJ1-1	TGTGCCAGCAGTTTACTTGGGGCCGCCAGAGCTTTCTTT	CASSLLGAARAFF
-	many	TRBV28	TRBJ1-6	TGTGCCAGCAGTTTCTTTCGGAATAATTCACCCCTCCACTTT	CASSFFRNNSPLHF
TRBD1	-	TRBV20-1	TRBJ2-7	TGCAGTGCTAATTATCCCGGGACAGGGGGCTACGAGCAGTACTTC	CSANYPGTGGYEQYF
-	many	TRBV20-1	TRBJ2-7	TGCAGTGCTAGAGCACCCAGGGGTTCCTACGAGCAGTACTTC	CSARAPRGSYEQYF
-	many	TRBV10-3	TRBJ2-7	TGTGCCATCAGTGATTTAATCGAGCAGTACTTC	CAISDLIEQYF
TRBD1	many	TRBV14	TRBJ2-7	TGTGCCAGCAGCCAGACCGCCGGGGACAGCTTCTCCTACGAGCAGTACTTC	CASSQTAGDSFSYEQYF
TRBD1	many	TRBV11-2	TRBJ1-2	TGTGCCAGCAGCTTCCCCCGGGACAGGGAGAACTATGGCTACACCTTC	CASSFPRDRENYGYTF
-	few	TRBV28	TRBJ1-6	TGTGCCAGCAGAAGGGGTCGTGATAATTCACCCCTCCACTTT	CASRRGRDNSPLHF
-	few	TRBV11-2	TRBJ1-5	TGTGTCAGCAGCTTAGGGGGGGGCCCCGAACAGCCCCAGCATTTT	CVSSLGGGPEQPQHF
TRBD1	many	TRBV28	TRBJ2-7	TGTGCCAGCAGTCCGGCGGGACAGGGCCGCTCCTACGAGCAGTACTTC	CASSPAGQGRSYEQYF
TRBD2	many	TRBV2	TRBJ2-7	TGTGCCAGCAGCCAGGACCGGGGGGCCTACGAGCAGTACTTC	CASSQDRGAYEQYF
-	many	TRBV19	TRBJ1-5	TGTGCCAGTAGTTTCGAGGGGGTTAAGCCCCAGCATTTT	CASSFEGVKPQHF
TRBD2	many	TRBV6-1	TRBJ2-7	TGTGCCAGCAGTGATAAGGGTCCCGGGACTAGCGGGAGCGGGAGCTCCTACGAGCAGTACTTC	CASSDKGPGTSGSGSSYEQYF
-	many	TRBV28	TRBJ2-7	TGTGCCAGCAGCTGGGGGCCCGAGCAGTACTTC	CASSWGPEQYF
TRBD2	-	TRBV5-1	TRBJ2-2	TGCGCCAGCAGTTTAGCGGGGGCGAGCACCGGGGAGCTGTTTTTT	CASSLAGASTGELFF
TRBD1	many	TRBV19	TRBJ1-2	TGTGCCAGTAGCCCAGGGGGGATTTCTGGCTACACCTTC	CASSPGGISGYTF
-	many	TRBV6-5	TRBJ2-3	TGTGCCAGCAGTTACGCAGATACGCAGTATTTT	CASSYADTQYF
-	-	TRBV12-5	TRBJ2-5	TGTGCTAGTGCCCTGGGGGCATCTCAAGAGACCCAGTACTTC	CASALGASQETQYF
-	many	TRBV20-1	TRBJ2-6	TGCAGTGCTAGAGGGGAGTCCAGCTCTGGGGCCAACGTCCTGACTTTC	CSARGESSSGANVLTF
TRBD1	many	TRBV20-1	TRBJ1-1	TGCAGTGCTAGGCCACCGGGACAGGGCCGGTTAAGGACTGAAGCTTTCTTT	CSARPPGQGRLRTEAFF
-	many	TRBV30	TRBJ1-1	TGTGCCTGGAGGGCAGGGATGAACACTGAAGCTTTCTTT	CAWRAGMNTEAFF
-	once	TRBV20-1	TRBJ1-3	-	CSARETVAPGNTISF
TRBD2	-	TRBV28	TRBJ2-5	TGTGCCAGCAGTTTAACACCTCGACTAGCGGGGGACCAAGAGACCCAGTACTTC	CASSLTPRLAGDQETQYF
TRBD1	many	TRBV6-5	TRBJ2-7	TGTGCCAGCAGTTACTCATGGGACAGGCCAGAAGAGCAGTACTTC	CASSYSWDRPEEQYF
TRBD2	many	TRBV28	TRBJ2-2	TGTGCCAGCAGTTCTGGGGGGGTCACCGGGGAGCTGTTTTTT	CASSSGGVTGELFF
TRBD1	many	TRBV7-2	TRBJ1-5	TGTGCCAGCAGCACTCAGACAGGGGACCAGCCCCAGCATTTT	CASSTQTGDQPQHF